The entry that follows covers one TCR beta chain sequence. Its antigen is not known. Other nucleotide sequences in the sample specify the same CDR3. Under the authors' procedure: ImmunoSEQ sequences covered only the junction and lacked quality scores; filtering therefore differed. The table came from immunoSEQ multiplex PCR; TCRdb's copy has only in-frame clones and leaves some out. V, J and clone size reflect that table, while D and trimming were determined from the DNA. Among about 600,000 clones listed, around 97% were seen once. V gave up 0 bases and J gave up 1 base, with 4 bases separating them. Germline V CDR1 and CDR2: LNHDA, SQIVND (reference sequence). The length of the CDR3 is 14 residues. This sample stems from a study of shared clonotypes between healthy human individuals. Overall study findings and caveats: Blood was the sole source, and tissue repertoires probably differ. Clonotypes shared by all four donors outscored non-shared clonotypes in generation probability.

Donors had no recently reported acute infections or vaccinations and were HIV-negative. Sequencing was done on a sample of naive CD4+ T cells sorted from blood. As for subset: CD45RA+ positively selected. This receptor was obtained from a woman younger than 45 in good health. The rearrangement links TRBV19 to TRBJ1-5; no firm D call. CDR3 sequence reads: CASSIDRSNQPQHF. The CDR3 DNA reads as TGTGCCAGTAGTATAGATCGGAGCAATCAGCCCCAGCATTTT.